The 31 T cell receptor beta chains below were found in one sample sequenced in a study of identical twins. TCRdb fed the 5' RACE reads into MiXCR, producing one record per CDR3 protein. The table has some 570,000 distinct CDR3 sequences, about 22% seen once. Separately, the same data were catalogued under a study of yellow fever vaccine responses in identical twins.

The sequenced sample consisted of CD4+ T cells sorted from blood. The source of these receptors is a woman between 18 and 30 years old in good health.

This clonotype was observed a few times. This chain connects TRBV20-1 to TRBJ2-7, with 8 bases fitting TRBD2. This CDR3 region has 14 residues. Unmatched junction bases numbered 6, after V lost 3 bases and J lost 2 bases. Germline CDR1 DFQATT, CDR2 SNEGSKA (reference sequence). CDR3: CSARAPGLAYEQYF. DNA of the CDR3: TGCAGTGCTAGGGCTCCGGGACTAGCCTACGAGCAGTACTTC.

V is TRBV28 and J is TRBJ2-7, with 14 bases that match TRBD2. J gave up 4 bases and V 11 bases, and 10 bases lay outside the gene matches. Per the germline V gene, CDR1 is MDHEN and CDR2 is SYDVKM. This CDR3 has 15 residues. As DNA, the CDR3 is TGTGCCGGCAACCTCGGGACTAGCGGGAGTTACGAGCAGTACTTC. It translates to CAGNLGTSGSYEQYF.

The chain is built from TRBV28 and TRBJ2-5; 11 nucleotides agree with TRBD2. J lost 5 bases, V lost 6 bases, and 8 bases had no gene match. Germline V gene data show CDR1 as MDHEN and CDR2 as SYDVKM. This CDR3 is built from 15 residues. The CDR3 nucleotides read TGTGCCAGCAGCACACTAGCGGGAGTTGGTGAGACCCAGTACTTC. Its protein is CASSTLAGVGETQYF.

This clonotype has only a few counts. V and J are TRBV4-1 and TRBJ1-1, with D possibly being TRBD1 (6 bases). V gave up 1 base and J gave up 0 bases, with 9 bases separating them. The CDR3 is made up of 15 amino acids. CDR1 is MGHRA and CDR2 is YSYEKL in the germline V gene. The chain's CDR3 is CASSQVRQVNTEAFF. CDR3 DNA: TGCGCCAGCAGCCAAGTACGACAGGTGAACACTGAAGCTTTCTTT.

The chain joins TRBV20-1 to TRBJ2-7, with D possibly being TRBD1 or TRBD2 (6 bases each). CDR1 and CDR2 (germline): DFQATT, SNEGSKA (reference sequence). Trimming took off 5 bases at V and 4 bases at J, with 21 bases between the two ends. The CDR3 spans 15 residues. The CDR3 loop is CSALSNPGAGYEQYF. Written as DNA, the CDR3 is TGCAGTGCTCTATCTAACCCGGGGGCCGGTTACGAGCAGTACTTC.

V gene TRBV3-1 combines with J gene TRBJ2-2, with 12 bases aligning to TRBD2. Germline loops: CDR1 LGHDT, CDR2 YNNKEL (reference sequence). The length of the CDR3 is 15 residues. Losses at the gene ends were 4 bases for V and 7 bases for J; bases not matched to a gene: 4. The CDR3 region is CASSRRTSGNGELFF. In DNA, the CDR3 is TGTGCCAGCAGCCGCCGGACTAGCGGGAACGGGGAGCTGTTTTTT.

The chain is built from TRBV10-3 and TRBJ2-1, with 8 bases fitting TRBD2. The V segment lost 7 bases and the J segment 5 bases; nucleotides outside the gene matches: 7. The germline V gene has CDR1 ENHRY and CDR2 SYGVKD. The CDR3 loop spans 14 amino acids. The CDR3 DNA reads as TGTGCCATCACCCGAAGCGGGAGTGACAATGAGCAGTTCTTC. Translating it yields CAITRSGSDNEQFF.

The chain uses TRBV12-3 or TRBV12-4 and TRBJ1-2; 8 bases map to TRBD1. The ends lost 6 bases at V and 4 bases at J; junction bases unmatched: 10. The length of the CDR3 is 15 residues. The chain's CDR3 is CASRRTGRRAYGYTF. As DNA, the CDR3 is TGTGCCAGCAGACGGACAGGGCGGCGGGCCTATGGCTACACCTTC.

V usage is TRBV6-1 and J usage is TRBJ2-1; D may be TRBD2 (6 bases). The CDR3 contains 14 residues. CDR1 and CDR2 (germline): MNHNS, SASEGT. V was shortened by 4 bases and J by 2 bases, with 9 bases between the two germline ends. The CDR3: CASSGRGTYNEQFF. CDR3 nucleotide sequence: TGTGCCAGCAGTGGACGGGGGACCTACAATGAGCAGTTCTTC.

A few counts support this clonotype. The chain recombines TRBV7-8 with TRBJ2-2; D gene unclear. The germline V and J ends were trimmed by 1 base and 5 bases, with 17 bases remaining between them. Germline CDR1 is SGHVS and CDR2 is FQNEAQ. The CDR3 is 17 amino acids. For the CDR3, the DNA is TGTGCCAGCAGCTTAGAGCGAGTTAGCCTGACTACCGGGGAGCTGTTTTTT. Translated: CASSLERVSLTTGELFF.

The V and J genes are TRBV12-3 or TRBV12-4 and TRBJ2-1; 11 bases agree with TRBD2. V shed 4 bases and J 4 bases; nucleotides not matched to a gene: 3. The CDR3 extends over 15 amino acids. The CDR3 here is CASSYGLAGYNEQFF. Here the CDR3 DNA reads TGTGCCAGCAGTTATGGACTAGCGGGTTACAATGAGCAGTTCTTC.

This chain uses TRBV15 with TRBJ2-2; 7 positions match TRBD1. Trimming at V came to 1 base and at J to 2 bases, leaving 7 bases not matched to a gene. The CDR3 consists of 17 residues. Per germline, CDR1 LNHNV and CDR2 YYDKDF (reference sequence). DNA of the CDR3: TGTGCCACCAGCAGAGGGGGACAGACCTTTAACACCGGGGAGCTGTTTTTT. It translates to CATSRGGQTFNTGELFF.

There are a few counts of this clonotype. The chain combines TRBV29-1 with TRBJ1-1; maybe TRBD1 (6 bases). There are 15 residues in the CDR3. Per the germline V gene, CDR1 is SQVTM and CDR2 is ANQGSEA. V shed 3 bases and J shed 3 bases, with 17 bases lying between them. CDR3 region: CSVDFRGERDTEAFF. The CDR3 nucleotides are TGCAGCGTTGACTTCAGGGGAGAGAGGGACACTGAAGCTTTCTTT.

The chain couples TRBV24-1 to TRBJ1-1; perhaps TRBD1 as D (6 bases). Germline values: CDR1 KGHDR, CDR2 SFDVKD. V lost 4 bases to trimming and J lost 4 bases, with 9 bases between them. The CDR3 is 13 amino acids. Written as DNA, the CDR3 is TGTGCCACCAGTGACCGCAGGGGCACTGAAGCTTTCTTT. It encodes CATSDRRGTEAFF.

The CDR3 is CATSRGNVGRTEAFF. The CDR3 nucleotides read TGTGCCACCAGCAGGGGTAATGTTGGGCGCACTGAAGCTTTCTTT. The chain employs TRBV15 and TRBJ1-1; D gene uncertain. V was pared by 3 bases and J by 4 bases, with 15 bases between. Germline V gene data show CDR1 as LNHNV and CDR2 as YYDKDF (reference sequence). This CDR3 spans 15 amino acids.

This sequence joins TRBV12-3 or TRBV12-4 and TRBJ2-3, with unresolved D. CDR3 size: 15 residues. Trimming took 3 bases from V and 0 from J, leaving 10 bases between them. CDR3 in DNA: TGTGCCAGCAGTTTCGGGTTTTCTAGCACAGATACGCAGTATTTT. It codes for CASSFGFSSTDTQYF.

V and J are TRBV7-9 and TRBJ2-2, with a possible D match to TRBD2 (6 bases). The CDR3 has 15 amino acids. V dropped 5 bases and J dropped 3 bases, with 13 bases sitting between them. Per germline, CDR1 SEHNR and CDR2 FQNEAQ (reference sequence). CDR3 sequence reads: CASSIKREDTGELFF. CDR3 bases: TGTGCCAGCAGCATTAAAAGGGAGGACACCGGGGAGCTGTTTTTT.

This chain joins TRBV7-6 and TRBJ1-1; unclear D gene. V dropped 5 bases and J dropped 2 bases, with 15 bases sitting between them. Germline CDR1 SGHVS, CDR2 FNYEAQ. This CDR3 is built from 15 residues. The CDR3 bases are TGTGCCAGCAGCATGGGTCAGTACAGAAACACTGAAGCTTTCTTT. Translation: CASSMGQYRNTEAFF.

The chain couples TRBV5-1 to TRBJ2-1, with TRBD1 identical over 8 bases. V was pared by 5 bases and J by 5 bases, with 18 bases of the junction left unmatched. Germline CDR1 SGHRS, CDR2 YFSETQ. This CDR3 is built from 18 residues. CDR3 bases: TGCGCCAGCAGACCCAGACAGGGGCCGGTGACTAGGGACAATGAGCAGTTCTTC. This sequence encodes CASRPRQGPVTRDNEQFF.

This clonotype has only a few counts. CDR3 DNA sequence: TGTGCCAGTAGAGACAGGGAACAAGGAAATGAGCAGTTCTTC. Translation gives CASRDREQGNEQFF. The gene calls are TRBV12-3 or TRBV12-4 and TRBJ2-1, with 7 bases that match TRBD1. This CDR3 region has 14 residues. V shed 9 bases, J shed 7 bases, and the junction held 12 bases outside the gene matches.

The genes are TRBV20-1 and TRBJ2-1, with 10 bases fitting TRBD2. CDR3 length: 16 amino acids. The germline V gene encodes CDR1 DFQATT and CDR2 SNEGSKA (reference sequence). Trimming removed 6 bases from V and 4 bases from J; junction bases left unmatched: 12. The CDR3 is CSAKEYGSGRYNEQFF. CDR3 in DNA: TGCAGTGCAAAAGAGTACGGTAGCGGGAGGTACAATGAGCAGTTCTTC.

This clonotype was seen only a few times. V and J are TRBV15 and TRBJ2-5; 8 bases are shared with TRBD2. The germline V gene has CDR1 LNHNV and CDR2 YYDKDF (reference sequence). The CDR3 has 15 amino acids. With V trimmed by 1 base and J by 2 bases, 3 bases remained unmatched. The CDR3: CATSRGAGVQETQYF. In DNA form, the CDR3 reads TGTGCCACCAGCAGAGGAGCGGGGGTTCAAGAGACCCAGTACTTC.

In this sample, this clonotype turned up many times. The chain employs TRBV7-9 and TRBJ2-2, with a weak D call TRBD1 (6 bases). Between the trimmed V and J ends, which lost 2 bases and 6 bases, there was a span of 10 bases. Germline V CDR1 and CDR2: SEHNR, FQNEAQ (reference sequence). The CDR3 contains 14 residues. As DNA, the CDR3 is TGTGCCAGCAGCTTACCCGCAGGGGCCGGGGAGCTGTTTTTT. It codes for CASSLPAGAGELFF.

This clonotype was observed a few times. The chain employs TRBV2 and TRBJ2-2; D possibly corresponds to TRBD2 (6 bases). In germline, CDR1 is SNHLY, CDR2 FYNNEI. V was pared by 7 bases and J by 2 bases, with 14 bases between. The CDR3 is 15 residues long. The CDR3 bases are TGTGCCAGCACCCCGGGACTGCAAAACACCGGGGAGCTGTTTTTT. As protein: CASTPGLQNTGELFF.

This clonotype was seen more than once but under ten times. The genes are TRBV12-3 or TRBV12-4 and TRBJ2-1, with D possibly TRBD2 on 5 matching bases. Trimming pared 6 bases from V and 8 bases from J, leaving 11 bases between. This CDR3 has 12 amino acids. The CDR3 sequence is CASSRGLDEQFF. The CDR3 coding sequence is TGTGCCAGCAGCCGCGGACTGGATGAGCAGTTCTTC.

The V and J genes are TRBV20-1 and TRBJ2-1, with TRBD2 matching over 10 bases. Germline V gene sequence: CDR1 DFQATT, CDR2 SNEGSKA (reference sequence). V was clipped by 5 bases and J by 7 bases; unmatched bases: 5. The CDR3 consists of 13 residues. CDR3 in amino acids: CSAQLAGYNEQFF. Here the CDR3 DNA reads TGCAGTGCTCAACTAGCGGGGTATAATGAGCAGTTCTTC.

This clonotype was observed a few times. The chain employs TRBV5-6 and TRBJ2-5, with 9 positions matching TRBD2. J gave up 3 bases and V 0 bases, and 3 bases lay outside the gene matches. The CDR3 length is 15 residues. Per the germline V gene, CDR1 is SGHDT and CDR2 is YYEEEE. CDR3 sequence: CASSLERLAEETQYF. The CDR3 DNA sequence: TGTGCCAGCAGCTTGGAGAGACTAGCGGAAGAGACCCAGTACTTC.

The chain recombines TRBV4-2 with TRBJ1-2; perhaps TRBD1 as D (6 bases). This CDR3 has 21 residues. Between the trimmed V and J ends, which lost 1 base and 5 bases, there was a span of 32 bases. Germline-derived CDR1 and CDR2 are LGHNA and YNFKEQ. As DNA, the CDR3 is TGTGCCAGCAGCCAAGGGACAGAAGTTTCCCATAACGCGGGGGGAAATTATGGCTACACCTTC. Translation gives CASSQGTEVSHNAGGNYGYTF.

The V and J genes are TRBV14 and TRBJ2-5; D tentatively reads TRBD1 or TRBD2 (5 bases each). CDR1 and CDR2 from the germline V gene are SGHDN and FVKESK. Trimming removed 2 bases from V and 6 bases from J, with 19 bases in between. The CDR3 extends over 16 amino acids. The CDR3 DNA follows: TGTGCCAGCAGCCAATTATATGGGGACGACTCGCAGACCCAGTACTTC. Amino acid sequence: CASSQLYGDDSQTQYF.

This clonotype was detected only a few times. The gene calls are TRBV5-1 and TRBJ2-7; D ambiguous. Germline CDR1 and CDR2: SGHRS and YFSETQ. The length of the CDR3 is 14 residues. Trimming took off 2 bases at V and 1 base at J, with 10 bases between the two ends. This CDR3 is CASSFAGPSYEQYV. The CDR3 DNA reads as TGCGCCAGCAGCTTTGCCGGACCGTCCTACGAGCAGTACGTC.

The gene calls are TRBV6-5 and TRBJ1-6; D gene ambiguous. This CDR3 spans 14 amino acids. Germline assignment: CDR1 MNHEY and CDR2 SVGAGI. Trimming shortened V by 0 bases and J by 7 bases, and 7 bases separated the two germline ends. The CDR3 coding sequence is TGTGCCAGCAGTTACTCGACTATCAATTCACCCCTCCACTTT. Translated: CASSYSTINSPLHF.